The 10 T cell receptor beta chains given below trace back to one sample, sequenced in a study of blood T cell repertoires in COVID-19. Only in-frame clones appear in the TCRdb table, and some are missing; sequencing was by immunoSEQ multiplex PCR. The table shows 95,000 to 150,000 clones, with around 90% occurring only once. The sequenced material came from peripheral blood. These receptors were collected from a woman aged 60-75 years with COVID-19, enrolled during active disease.

The chain joins TRBV19 to TRBJ2-2; D may be TRBD2 (5 bases). Germline V lookup: CDR1 LNHDA, CDR2 SQIVND (reference sequence). V lost 2 bases and J 5 bases, leaving 9 bases between the germline ends. The CDR3 length is 14 residues. CDR3 DNA sequence: TGTGCCAGTAGTATAATCGGGGAAACCGGGGAGCTGTTTTTT. Its translation: CASSIIGETGELFF.

This rearrangement joins TRBV9 to TRBJ2-7; 10 nucleotides line up with TRBD1. In germline, CDR1 is SGDLS, CDR2 YYNGEE. The CDR3 runs to 15 residues. V shed 4 bases and J 4 bases; nucleotides not matched to a gene: 8. The CDR3 DNA is TGTGCCAGCAGCCCGGAGGGACAGGGGTCGTACGAGCAGTACTTC. It translates to CASSPEGQGSYEQYF.

The chain employs TRBV18 and TRBJ1-1; D unresolved. The CDR3 has 15 amino acids. V shed 2 bases and J shed 1 base, with 11 bases lying between them. The V gene's germline CDR1 is KGHSH and CDR2 LQKENI. CDR3 bases: TGTGCCAGCTCACCAACAGCCGACCGGAACACTGAAGCTTTCTTT. Encoded protein: CASSPTADRNTEAFF.

The rearrangement uses TRBV27 and TRBJ2-5, with 8 bases identical to TRBD2. This CDR3 has 14 amino acids. Germline CDR1 MNHEY, CDR2 SMNVEV (reference sequence). The trim removed 0 bases at V and 9 bases at J, leaving 6 bases unmatched. This CDR3 is CASSLSGLEGAQYF. DNA for the CDR3: TGTGCCAGCAGTTTATCGGGACTAGAAGGCGCCCAGTACTTC.

The CDR3, as DNA: TGTGCCAGCAGCTGGCTGATGAACACTGAAGCTTTCTTT. Its translation is CASSWLMNTEAFF. The chain employs TRBV5-5 and TRBJ1-1; no clear D. Germline V gene data show CDR1 as SGHKS and CDR2 as YYEKEE (reference sequence). The V and J ends lost 3 bases and 0 bases respectively, with 6 bases between them. The CDR3 consists of 13 residues.

The rearrangement joins TRBV12-3 or TRBV12-4 to TRBJ2-5; unclear D gene. Trimming cost V 6 bases and J 4 bases, with 6 bases left between them. The CDR3 loop spans 11 amino acids. This chain's CDR3 is CASSEAETQYF. CDR3 nucleotides: TGTGCCAGCAGCGAGGCAGAGACCCAGTACTTC.

This clone was observed a few times. This chain uses TRBV4-1 with TRBJ1-1; D gene unclear. Germline V CDR1 and CDR2: MGHRA, YSYEKL. CDR3 length: 20 amino acids. The germline V and J ends were trimmed by 3 bases and 0 bases, with 26 bases remaining between them. The CDR3, as DNA: TGCGCCAGCAGCCACCTCATACGGCTAGAGCAGATCCGGCTGAACACTGAAGCTTTCTTT. Translation: CASSHLIRLEQIRLNTEAFF.

The genes are TRBV6-5 and TRBJ2-7; 8 bases match TRBD2. Per the germline V gene, CDR1 is MNHEY and CDR2 is SVGAGI. With 2 bases clipped from V and 5 bases from J, the junction kept 8 bases outside the gene matches. The CDR3 is 15 amino acids. In DNA, the CDR3 is TGTGCCAGCAGTTACCCTCCGGGGGGGGTCCACGAGCAGTACTTC. Residues: CASSYPPGGVHEQYF.

A few counts support this clone. For the CDR3, the DNA is TGTGCCAGCAGCTGGACAGGGGATAGCAATCAGCCCCAGCATTTT. As protein: CASSWTGDSNQPQHF. The J gene is TRBJ1-5, the V gene TRBV5-5, with 9 bases fitting TRBD1. V lost 3 bases to trimming and J lost 0 bases; unmatched junction nucleotides: 1. The germline gives CDR1 SGHKS, CDR2 YYEKEE (reference sequence). The CDR3 is 15 residues long.

The chain combines TRBV7-8 with TRBJ1-2, with D uncertain. Germline V gene lookup returns CDR1 SGHVS and CDR2 FQNEAQ. Deletions cut 5 bases from V and 6 bases from J, with 16 bases between. This CDR3 is built from 14 residues. The CDR3 DNA sequence: TGTGCCAGCAGCGACTCGGGAGCAATTCATGGCTACACCTTC. Its protein product is CASSDSGAIHGYTF.